This TCR beta chain originates from a study of CD8 T cells in ankylosing spondylitis. As to this clonotype: Its antigen is not identified.

Trimming stripped 7 bases from V and 10 bases from J, with 17 bases between. Germline CDR1 MNHEY, CDR2 SMNVEV (reference sequence). The length of the CDR3 is 14 residues. Study conclusions and caveats: From matched ankylosing spondylitis synovial fluid, disease-linked clones were reportedly recovered at significantly enriched levels. A TCR beta motif of eight highly homologous variants appeared characteristic of ankylosing spondylitis blood.

The TCR beta libraries were generated through quantitative 5'-RACE incorporating molecular barcodes. One entry per CDR3 protein, called by TCRdb with MiXCR from the 5' RACE reads. This sample has about 330,000 distinct CDR3 sequences, with 6.5% to 10% found just once. The sequencing input was blood, either unsorted or a sorted T cell fraction (not recorded which). This sequence originates from a male donor with ankylosing spondylitis. The V and J genes are TRBV27 and TRBJ1-6; possibly TRBD1 for D (6 bases). CDR3 amino acids: CASTPSQGWSPLHF. The CDR3 DNA reads TGTGCCAGCACCCCTTCGCAGGGGTGGTCACCCCTCCACTTT.